The TCR beta chain under discussion was sequenced for a study of blood T cells in healthy people across ages. V gave up 5 bases and J gave up 3 bases; unmatched junction bases: 6. The germline V gene has CDR1 DFQATT and CDR2 SNEGSKA (reference sequence). The CDR3 extends over 14 amino acids. For every donor, a draw yielded around 10 milliliters of peripheral blood. This clonotype has a handful of counts. A J-beta primer mix and a sample-barcoded 5' primer were used in a second PCR of about 6 to 12 cycles. One entry per CDR3 protein, called by TCRdb with MiXCR from the 5' RACE reads. The sample has approximately 1.5 million distinct CDR3 sequences, approximately 43% seen once.

This sequence originates from a woman aged 18-29 years in good health. The sequenced sample was blood. The chain recombines TRBV20-1 with TRBJ2-7; 11 bases map to TRBD2. CDR3: CSAPRLAGSYEQYF. The DNA for the CDR3 is TGCAGTGCTCCTCGACTAGCGGGAAGCTACGAGCAGTACTTC.